This T cell receptor (beta chain) was profiled in a study of T-cell memory formation after mild COVID-19 (dated by TCRdb to about 2021). General notes on the study: TCR sequence clusters from the two donors were found to be largely donor specific. In a couple of donors, T-cell clones that expanded and contracted after mild COVID-19 were tracked by sequencing TCRalpha and TCRbeta repertoires over time. Two young, previously healthy adult volunteers, one female and one male, were included in the cohort.

Study-level results and caveats: Some responding clones were detected in pre-infection memory, suggesting pre-existing cross-reactive memory T cells joined the SARS-CoV-2 response. SARS-CoV-2 specificity was not confirmed for the second-wave clones peaking on day 37. Only two mild cases were covered in the study, and larger cohorts including severe cases with pre-infection samples were considered necessary. Contracting CD4+ clones appeared mostly in the CM and EM memory subsets, whereas CD8+ clones were enriched in EMRA. Clones contracting from day 15 to 85 had balanced CD4/CD8 phenotypes, while a second wave expanding from day 15 to 37 was biased towards CD4+.

For CDR1 and CDR2, the germline V gene (reference sequence) lists LNHNV and YYDKDF. The cysteine opens and the phenylalanine closes a CDR3 of 16 amino acids. The CDR3 DNA has 48 bases and is translated from base 1. V is shortened by 0 bases, J by 2 bases, and the region joining them spans 12 bases. The reads were generated on an Illumina NovaSeq 6000. TCRalpha and TCRbeta cDNA libraries were built by 5'RACE with constant-segment primers, adding sample barcodes and unique molecular identifiers. Trizol reagent was used to extract RNA from every sample. Libraries were amplified in two PCR steps, with a second sample barcode and Illumina TruSeq adapters added in the second step. The libraries were sequenced on an Illumina NovaSeq using 2 x 150 bp paired-end reads. For the original study's pipeline: Reads were demultiplexed and collapsed into UMI-guided consensus sequences with migec v1.2.7. Using mixcr v2.1.11, UMI consensuses were aligned to TRA and TRB V and J templates and then assembled into clonotypes. Expanded or contracted clonotypes were those called significant by both edgeR and NoisET, with noise models trained on biological replicates. For edgeR calls, the cutoffs were a false discovery rate-adjusted p below 0.01 and a log2 fold-change threshold of 1. As an exploratory analysis of dynamics, max-normalized trajectories of the 1000 most abundant clonotypes were examined with PCA combined with hierarchical clustering. Each responding clone was given a CD4 or CD8 phenotype based on the CD4+ and CD8+ repertoires, which had been sequenced separately. TCRdb redid the processing of the public reads, applying fastp at Q25 and MiXCR, and retained in-frame beta chains. Every distinct CDR3 protein forms one entry, paired with its most common genes and DNA. It is TCRdb's table, rather than the study itself, that gives the V and J calls and clone size. This sample is represented by fewer than 600,000 distinct CDR3 sequences; about a fifth of them were singletons. 8.4% of the sample rests with the top ten.

Ficoll-Paque density gradient centrifugation was the method used to isolate PBMCs. Comments on this clonotype: This clone's antigen is unknown. Nothing much larger sits one base from this clone, and base qualities are not available.

This sequence was found in an adult woman who had mild COVID-19 (a few samples of this study predate the infection). The sample titles of this study are shuffled in the database, so cell type and time point are left out; the donor was told from shared clones. Input material: PBMCs or a T cell subset sorted from them (not recorded which). This receptor chain uses TRBV15 and TRBJ2-3; the D gene remains uncertain. The DNA sequence is as follows: TGTGCCACCAGCAGAGATGGTAGCATCCCCACAGATACGCAGTATTTT. Translation gives CATSRDGSIPTDTQYF.